A single sample gave rise to the 27 T cell receptor beta chains below, sequenced in a study of T cells after yellow fever vaccination. Via MiXCR, TCRdb re-called the 5' RACE reads, giving one row per CDR3 protein. This sample has 200,000 to 300,000 distinct CDR3 sequences; 3.6% occur once, and the top ten carry about 19%. The sequenced sample was PBMCs, obtained 15 days after the yellow fever booster vaccination. These receptors all stem from a young man who received the YFV17D yellow fever vaccine.

This clonotype was counted ten times or more. The chain couples TRBV29-1 to TRBJ2-5; weak D call: TRBD1 (6 bases). Trimming cost V 4 bases and J 1 base, with 13 bases left between them. The CDR3 runs 14 residues. Looked up from germline, CDR1 is SQVTM and CDR2 is ANQGSEA. Here the CDR3 DNA reads TGCAGCGTTGGGTTGGGGGCGACCCAAGAGACCCAGTACTTC. Translating it yields CSVGLGATQETQYF.

In this sample, this clonotype turned up many times. This rearrangement joins TRBV7-9 to TRBJ1-1, with TRBD1 matching 9 bases. J lost 6 bases, V lost 5 bases, and 7 bases had no gene match. Germline V lookup: CDR1 SEHNR, CDR2 FQNEAQ (reference sequence). This CDR3 spans 14 amino acids. The CDR3 loop is CASSMTGGSAEAFF. DNA of the CDR3: TGTGCCAGCAGCATGACAGGGGGGTCCGCTGAAGCTTTCTTT.

This clonotype showed up many times. The V call is TRBV18, the J call TRBJ2-1; 9 nucleotides match TRBD2. This CDR3 contains 16 residues. In germline, CDR1 is KGHSH, CDR2 LQKENI. The ends lost 1 base at V and 6 bases at J; junction bases unmatched: 7. The CDR3 protein is CASSPRRRGGINEQFF. CDR3 DNA sequence: TGTGCCAGCTCACCACGACGGCGGGGGGGCATCAATGAGCAGTTCTTC.

This clonotype came up many times. The chain combines TRBV29-1 with TRBJ2-7; tentatively, D is TRBD1 or TRBD2 (6 bases each). V was shortened by 7 bases and J by 5 bases, with 15 bases between the two germline ends. CDR3 length: 12 residues. Germline V gene sequence: CDR1 SQVTM, CDR2 ANQGSEA. The CDR3 nucleotides are TGCAGCGCCGCACAGGGAGGTAACGAGCAGTACTTC. It codes for CSAAQGGNEQYF.

At least ten counts were recorded for this clonotype. This chain uses TRBV10-3 with TRBJ1-2, with D possibly matching TRBD1 (5 bases). The CDR3 extends over 14 amino acids. The V gene lost 2 bases and the J gene lost 0 bases, with 7 bases spanning the gap. From germline, CDR1 is ENHRY and CDR2 SYGVKD. CDR3 region: CAISEARANYGYTF. The CDR3 nucleotides read TGTGCCATCAGTGAGGCCAGGGCTAACTATGGCTACACCTTC.

This clonotype was seen ten or more times. The genes are TRBV5-1 and TRBJ2-5, with D unresolved. The CDR3 sequence is 16 residues long. V lost 6 bases and J 0 bases, leaving 18 bases between the germline ends. Germline V gives CDR1 SGHRS, CDR2 YFSETQ. CDR3 DNA sequence: TGCGCCAGCACCCGATCCAATCGACCCGACCAAGAGACCCAGTACTTC. Translated: CASTRSNRPDQETQYF.

At least ten counts were recorded for this clonotype. V usage is TRBV27 and J usage is TRBJ1-1, with 7 bases fitting TRBD1. Per germline, CDR1 MNHEY and CDR2 SMNVEV (reference sequence). This CDR3 is built from 15 residues. Unmatched junction bases numbered 11, after V lost 4 bases and J lost 6 bases. The chain's CDR3 is CASSSRPTGDPEAFF. CDR3 coding DNA: TGTGCCAGCAGTTCGCGCCCTACAGGGGACCCTGAAGCTTTCTTT.

The table lists this clonotype with many counts. The chain joins TRBV30 to TRBJ2-5; a weak D match, TRBD2 (5 bases). From germline, CDR1 is GTSNPN and CDR2 SVGIG (reference sequence). The V end lost 5 bases, the J end lost 8 bases, and 9 bases lay between the germline ends. There are 10 residues in the CDR3. The CDR3, as DNA: TGTGCCTGGGAAGGGAGAACCCAGTACTTC. Translated, it gives CAWEGRTQYF.

The sample holds many counts of this clonotype. The gene calls are TRBV15 and TRBJ1-6, with D possibly being TRBD1 (5 bases). There are 15 residues in the CDR3. The ends were cut back, 1 base at V and 8 bases at J, with 12 bases in the middle. The germline V gene has CDR1 LNHNV and CDR2 YYDKDF (reference sequence). The chain's CDR3 is CATSRVRRVDSPLHF. For the CDR3, the DNA is TGTGCCACCAGCAGAGTTCGCAGGGTAGATTCACCCCTCCACTTT. The entire variable domain, with the rest obtained from reference TRBV15 and TRBJ1-6, is as follows: DAMVIQNPRYQVTQFGKPVTLSCSQTLNHNVMYWYQQKSSQAPKLLFHYYDKDFNNEADTPDNFQSRRPNTSFCFLDIRSPGLGDTAMYLCATSRVRRVDSPLHFGNGTRLTVT.

Note on this clonotype: This may stem from a read error, because a much larger clone lies one nucleotide away. CDR3 sequence: CASSNGTGGLHEQFF. CDR3 DNA: TGTGCCAGCAGCAACGGGACAGGGGGATTACATGAGCAGTTCTTC. The V and J genes are TRBV7-9 and TRBJ2-1; TRBD1 agrees at 11 bases. Losses at the gene ends were 5 bases for V and 8 bases for J; bases not matched to a gene: 8. CDR3 length: 15 residues. The germline V gene has CDR1 SEHNR and CDR2 FQNEAQ (reference sequence).

This clonotype was found many times. The chain has TRBV5-1 and TRBJ1-2; possibly TRBD1 for D (6 bases). There are 15 residues in the CDR3. V was shortened by 0 bases and J by 5 bases, with 14 bases between the two germline ends. CDR1 SGHRS and CDR2 YFSETQ come from the germline V gene. The CDR3 sequence: CASSLGGYREYGYTF. CDR3 nucleotides: TGCGCCAGCAGCTTGGGCGGATACAGGGAGTATGGCTACACCTTC. Based on the CDR3 plus reference TRBV5-1 and TRBJ1-2, the full variable domain is KAGVTQTPRYLIKTRGQQVTLSCSPISGHRSVSWYQQTPGQGLQFLFEYFSETQRNKGNFPGRFSGRQFSNSRSEMNVSTLELGDSALYLCASSLGGYREYGYTFGSGTRLTVV.

This clonotype was found many times. The chain uses TRBV11-2 and TRBJ2-7, with a possible D match to TRBD1 (6 bases). Germline-derived CDR1 and CDR2 are SGHAT and FQNNGV. V was trimmed by 5 bases and J by 3 bases, leaving 14 bases between them. This CDR3 is 14 amino acids long. In DNA, the CDR3 is TGTGCCAGCAGCCGAGATGGACAGTACTACGAGCAGTACTTC. Protein: CASSRDGQYYEQYF.

This clonotype was observed at least ten times. This chain connects TRBV7-2 to TRBJ2-3; 8 positions match TRBD2. The CDR3 has 15 residues. V trimming: 7 bases; J trimming: 5 bases; junction bases outside the gene matches: 11. CDR1 and CDR2 (germline): SGHTA, FQGNSA. The CDR3, as DNA: TGTGCCAGCAACACCCCCGGGGGGGCGGTAGATACGCAGTATTTT. Its protein product is CASNTPGGAVDTQYF.

This clonotype was detected many times. The J gene is TRBJ2-5, the V gene TRBV28; no clear D gene. The V and J ends lost 6 bases and 2 bases respectively, with 10 bases between them. CDR3 size: 13 residues. Germline CDR1 reads MDHEN; CDR2 reads SYDVKM. DNA for the CDR3: TGTGCCAGCAGACCGGGCCCTCAAGAGACCCAGTACTTC. This sequence encodes CASRPGPQETQYF.

Many counts were recorded for this clonotype. The rearrangement links TRBV6-2 or TRBV6-3 to TRBJ2-7, with D tentatively TRBD2 (5 bases). From germline, CDR1 is MNHEY and CDR2 SVGEGT. Trimming pared 1 base from V and 5 bases from J, leaving 15 bases between. The CDR3 loop spans 15 amino acids. The CDR3 region is CASSYYRTAGHEQYF. For the CDR3, the DNA is TGTGCCAGCAGTTACTACCGGACGGCGGGTCACGAGCAGTACTTC.

This clonotype occurred many times. The CDR3 region has the DNA TGCGCCTCGGGGTTCCTGGGTGGGGCCAACGTCCTGACTTTC. Protein product: CASGFLGGANVLTF. This chain joins TRBV4-3 and TRBJ2-6; maybe TRBD2 (5 bases). The CDR3 runs to 14 residues. The V gene lost 11 bases and the J gene lost 3 bases, with 14 bases spanning the gap. The V gene's germline CDR1 is LGHNA and CDR2 YSLEER.

This clonotype occurred many times. The CDR3 spells CASSQGGQGLADTQYF. The CDR3 region has the DNA TGCGCCAGCAGCCAAGGAGGACAGGGGCTGGCAGATACGCAGTATTTT. The J gene is TRBJ2-3, the V gene TRBV4-1, with 9 bases fitting TRBD1. The V gene end was trimmed by 1 base and the J gene end by 4 bases; junction bases not matched to a gene: 6. Germline CDR1 and CDR2: MGHRA and YSYEKL. The CDR3 has 16 residues.

Comments on this clonotype: A read error is possible here, since a much larger clone lies one base away. The genes are TRBV27 and TRBJ2-1, with D possibly matching TRBD2 (5 bases). From germline, CDR1 is MNHEY and CDR2 SMNVEV (reference sequence). The CDR3 runs to 11 residues. The CDR3 nucleotides read TGTGCCAGCAGTCACCTCGGGGAGCCGTTCTTC. Its protein is CASSHLGEPFF.

This clonotype was seen ten or more times. This chain connects TRBV6-1 to TRBJ2-7; TRBD2 matches 7 bases. The CDR3 contains 13 residues. Per germline, CDR1 MNHNS and CDR2 SASEGT. J gave up 3 bases and V 6 bases, and 5 bases lay outside the gene matches. The CDR3 DNA reads as TGTGCCAGCAGCAAACGGGGGGACTACGAGCAGTACTTC. It encodes CASSKRGDYEQYF.

This clonotype occurred many times. The chain links TRBV5-4 to TRBJ2-7, with TRBD1 identical over 10 bases. The J segment lost 1 base and the V segment lost 0 bases, leaving 1 base of the junction unmatched. Germline values: CDR1 SGHNT, CDR2 YYREEE (reference sequence). The CDR3 is 15 residues long. CDR3 residues: CASSLVGQGSYEQYF. The CDR3, as DNA: TGTGCCAGCAGCTTGGTGGGACAGGGGTCCTACGAGCAGTACTTC.

This clonotype was counted many times. J is TRBJ2-3 and V is TRBV7-3; 10 bases fit TRBD2. The CDR3 covers 16 residues. Germline loops: CDR1 SGHTA, CDR2 FQGTGA. V shed 8 bases, J shed 4 bases, and the junction held 12 bases outside the gene matches. The CDR3 loop is CASSKGPSGGADTQYF. For the CDR3, the DNA is TGTGCCAGCTCCAAAGGGCCCAGCGGGGGGGCAGATACGCAGTATTTT.

This clonotype was seen at least ten times. J is TRBJ1-2 and V is TRBV7-9; 7 positions agree with TRBD1. The CDR3 consists of 15 residues. Germline values: CDR1 SEHNR, CDR2 FQNEAQ (reference sequence). Germline trimming cut 3 bases from V and 2 bases from J; bases unmatched to any gene: 6. In nucleotides, the CDR3 is TGTGCCAGCAGCTTCACGGTGGGACAGAACTATGGCTACACCTTC. It specifies CASSFTVGQNYGYTF.

The table lists this clonotype with many counts. The rearrangement joins TRBV20-1 to TRBJ2-1, with 8 bases matching TRBD2. CDR3 length: 17 amino acids. The V segment lost 4 bases and the J segment 2 bases; nucleotides outside the gene matches: 13. Germline CDR1 DFQATT, CDR2 SNEGSKA (reference sequence). This chain's CDR3 is CSAIVMSGGYTYNEQFF. In DNA, the CDR3 is TGCAGTGCTATTGTAATGAGCGGGGGATATACCTACAATGAGCAGTTCTTC.

This clonotype was counted at least ten times. The rearrangement joins TRBV5-1 to TRBJ1-6, with TRBD1 matching over 8 bases. V lost 3 bases to trimming and J lost 7 bases; unmatched junction nucleotides: 12. The V gene's germline CDR1 is SGHRS and CDR2 YFSETQ. The CDR3 is 17 amino acids. The CDR3 DNA reads as TGCGCCAGCAGCTGGGGGGGACAGGCGCAACGGAATTCACCCCTCCACTTT. Translated: CASSWGGQAQRNSPLHF. Full variable domain (outside the CDR3, taken from reference TRBV5-1 and TRBJ1-6): KAGVTQTPRYLIKTRGQQVTLSCSPISGHRSVSWYQQTPGQGLQFLFEYFSETQRNKGNFPGRFSGRQFSNSRSEMNVSTLELGDSALYLCASSWGGQAQRNSPLHFGNGTRLTVT.

Many counts were recorded for this clonotype. This rearrangement joins TRBV4-1 to TRBJ2-3; no reliable D call. There are 13 residues in the CDR3. Trimming removed 1 base from V and 4 bases from J, with 6 bases in between. Germline V CDR1 and CDR2: MGHRA, YSYEKL. CDR3 nucleotide sequence: TGCGCCAGCAGCCAAGCTGGAGCAGATACGCAGTATTTT. Protein product: CASSQAGADTQYF.

This clonotype showed up many times. V gene TRBV12-3 or TRBV12-4 combines with J gene TRBJ1-1; D call uncertain. Trimming took off 5 bases at V and 4 bases at J, with 17 bases between the two ends. This CDR3 spans 15 amino acids. For the CDR3, the DNA is TGTGCCAGCAGTCGCGCCCAACGGGATCGCACTGAAGCTTTCTTT. Translated, it gives CASSRAQRDRTEAFF.

Remarks on this clonotype: A read error is possible here, since a much larger clone lies one base away. CDR3 sequence reads: CSARSPDILTIYGYTF. For the CDR3, the DNA is TGCAGTGCTAGGAGTCCAGACATCCTCACTATCTATGGCTACACCTTC. The chain joins TRBV20-1 to TRBJ1-2; D unclear. Trimming shortened V by 3 bases and J by 4 bases, and 21 bases separated the two germline ends. The germline V gene has CDR1 DFQATT and CDR2 SNEGSKA (reference sequence). The CDR3 runs to 16 residues.